This is a list of T cell receptor beta chains from one sample in a study of shared clonotypes between healthy human individuals. Sequencing was performed with immunoSEQ multiplex PCR; in TCRdb, only in-frame clones are kept and a portion is missing. The sample has 2,500,000 or so clones, more than 90% seen once. Material for sequencing was naive CD4+ T cells sorted from blood. Receptors were obtained from a man aged 18 to 35 in good health. The CDR3 runs from the conserved cysteine through the conserved F or W. A D gene is named only where the DNA matches it firmly. Clone size is shown for a subset of rows, as once, few, many or a class of expanded clone.

abundance,d_gene,v_gene,j_gene,CDR3aa,CDR3nt
-,-,TRBV7-2,TRBJ2-1,CASPPGTRYNEQFF,TGTGCCAGTCCACCCGGGACACGCTACAATGAGCAGTTCTTC
-,-,TRBV4-3,TRBJ2-2,CASSQDQWRGSGELFF,TGCGCCAGCAGCCAAGATCAATGGAGGGGATCCGGGGAGCTGTTTTTT
-,-,TRBV5-1,TRBJ2-7,CASRAEGYEQYF,TGCGCCAGCAGGGCGGAGGGCTACGAGCAGTACTTC
-,TRBD1,TRBV5-1,TRBJ1-1,CASSFSGTGDTEAFF,TGCGCCAGCAGCTTCTCCGGGACAGGGGACACTGAAGCTTTCTTT
once,-,TRBV5-4,TRBJ1-2,CASSLRDGPYGYTF,TGTGCCAGCAGCTTAAGGGACGGCCCCTATGGCTACACCTTC
-,-,TRBV4-3,TRBJ2-3,CASSQDLPGARTDTQYF,TGCGCCAGCAGCCAAGATCTGCCCGGGGCACGCACAGATACGCAGTATTTT
-,-,TRBV6-5,TRBJ2-7,CASSYYGKSYEQYF,TGTGCCAGCAGTTACTATGGGAAATCCTACGAGCAGTACTTC
-,-,TRBV5-6,TRBJ1-5,CASSPGLQGQPQHF,TGTGCCAGCAGTCCAGGGTTGCAGGGCCAGCCCCAGCATTTT
-,-,TRBV11-2,TRBJ2-2,CASGRSGQAGELFF,TGTGCCAGTGGAAGGAGCGGGCAGGCCGGGGAGCTGTTTTTT
-,-,TRBV21-1,TRBJ1-5,CASSNPGFSNQPQHF,TGTGCCAGCAGCAATCCCGGGTTCAGCAATCAGCCCCAGCATTTT
once,-,TRBV19,TRBJ2-7,CATRPQTASYEQYF,TGTGCCACCCGGCCCCAGACAGCCTCCTACGAGCAGTACTTC
few,-,TRBV10-2,TRBJ2-2,CASSEGAQGRTGELFF,TGCGCCAGCAGTGAAGGTGCGCAGGGGCGCACCGGGGAGCTGTTTTTT